The rows below give T cell receptor beta chains drawn from one sample of a study. From the RT-PCR reads, TCRdb called clonotypes with MiXCR, one entry per CDR3 protein. This sample has 550,000 to 750,000 distinct CDR3 sequences, with approximately 15% found just once. The sample taken for sequencing was memory CD4+ T cells from blood. These receptors all stem from a female donor in good health, serving as a healthy control. CDR3s include the opening cysteine and the closing phenylalanine or tryptophan. D genes are given only for firm matches. A row's size may be missing; if present it is once, few, many or a size class.

length	V	J	D	size	CDR3	DNA
13	TRBV9	TRBJ1-2	-	many	CASSAGTGGDETF	TGTGCCAGCAGCGCGGGCACAGGCGGCGATGAGACCTTC
12	TRBV4-2	TRBJ1-5	-	-	CASSQTDQPQHF	TGTGCCAGCAGTCAAACAGATCAGCCCCAGCATTTT
15	TRBV4-3	TRBJ1-3	-	many	CASSPLPRTGNTIYF	TGCGCCAGCAGTCCCCTACCCCGGACTGGAAACACCATATATTTT
13	TRBV7-2	TRBJ2-1	TRBD2	-	CASSFTSGGAEFF	TGTGCCAGCAGCTTCACTAGCGGGGGGGCGGAGTTCTTC
15	TRBV19	TRBJ2-7	TRBD1	-	CASSRAGTGVHEQYF	TGTGCCAGTAGTAGGGCCGGGACAGGGGTCCACGAGCAGTACTTC
16	TRBV18	TRBJ1-5	-	-	CASSPRGQRGNQPQHF	TGTGCCAGCTCACCAAGAGGACAAAGGGGCAATCAGCCCCAGCATTTT
13	TRBV10-3	TRBJ2-7	-	many	CASHGTNSGEQYF	TGTGCCTCACACGGGACAAATTCGGGCGAGCAGTACTTC
14	TRBV5-1	TRBJ2-7	-	few	CASSLGFDSYEQYF	TGCGCCAGCAGCTTGGGGTTTGACTCCTACGAGCAGTACTTC
14	TRBV20-1	TRBJ2-1	-	few	CSALGHSTYNEQFF	TGCAGTGCTCTAGGACACTCAACCTACAATGAGCAGTTCTTC
15	TRBV18	TRBJ2-7	-	-	CASSPSSYIPYEQYF	TGTGCCAGCTCACCATCAAGCTATATCCCCTACGAGCAGTACTTC